This TCR beta chain originates from a study of technical replicates of blood from several donors. Here immunoSEQ multiplex PCR was the method, and the copy in TCRdb shows in-frame clones only, minus some. The sample holds 87,000 or so clones, 90% to 95% seen once. There are 15 residues in the CDR3. Trimming removed 10 bases from V and 1 base from J, with 20 bases in between. Germline V lookup: CDR1 MNHNS, CDR2 SASEGT. This sequence was found in a human donor in good health. The rearrangement uses TRBV6-1 and TRBJ2-7; possibly TRBD2 for D (5 bases). Sample: T cells isolated from PBMCs. The DNA of the CDR3 is TGTGCCACCGGAATTAGGGAGACCCCTTCCTACGAGCAGTACTTC. Residues: CATGIRETPSYEQYF.